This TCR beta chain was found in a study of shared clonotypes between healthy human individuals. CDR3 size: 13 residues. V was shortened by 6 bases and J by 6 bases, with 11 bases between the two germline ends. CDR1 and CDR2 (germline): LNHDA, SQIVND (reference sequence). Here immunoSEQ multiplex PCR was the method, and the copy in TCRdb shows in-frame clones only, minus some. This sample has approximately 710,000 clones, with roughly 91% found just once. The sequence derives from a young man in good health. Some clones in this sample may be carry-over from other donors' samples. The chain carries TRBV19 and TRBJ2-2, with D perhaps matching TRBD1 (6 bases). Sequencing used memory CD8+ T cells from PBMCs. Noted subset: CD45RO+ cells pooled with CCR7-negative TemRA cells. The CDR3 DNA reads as TGTGCCAGTAGGTTTGGGGGCCCCGGGGAGCTGTTTTTT. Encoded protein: CASRFGGPGELFF.